This TCR beta chain was sequenced in a study of response to subunit inactivated influenza vaccine. Whole-study results and caveats: Authors proposed each seasonal influenza vaccination draws in few new T cells.

MiXCR, applied by TCRdb to the RT-PCR reads, yields one record per CDR3 protein. The profile shows over 300,000 distinct CDR3 sequences, 21% of them singletons. The J segment lost 2 bases and the V segment lost 2 bases, leaving 4 bases of the junction unmatched. CDR3 length: 16 amino acids. The germline V gene encodes CDR1 DFQATT and CDR2 SNEGSKA (reference sequence). Concerning this clonotype itself: Its matching antigen is unknown.

The rearrangement uses TRBV20-1 and TRBJ2-3; 13 bases agree with TRBD2. The material was PBMCs from blood, obtained 21 months after vaccination. The clonotype originates from a man aged 50 to 75 who received an inactivated influenza vaccine. DNA of the CDR3: TGCAGTGCTAGACCTACTAGCGGGAGGGCCACAGATACGCAGTATTTT. It specifies CSARPTSGRATDTQYF.